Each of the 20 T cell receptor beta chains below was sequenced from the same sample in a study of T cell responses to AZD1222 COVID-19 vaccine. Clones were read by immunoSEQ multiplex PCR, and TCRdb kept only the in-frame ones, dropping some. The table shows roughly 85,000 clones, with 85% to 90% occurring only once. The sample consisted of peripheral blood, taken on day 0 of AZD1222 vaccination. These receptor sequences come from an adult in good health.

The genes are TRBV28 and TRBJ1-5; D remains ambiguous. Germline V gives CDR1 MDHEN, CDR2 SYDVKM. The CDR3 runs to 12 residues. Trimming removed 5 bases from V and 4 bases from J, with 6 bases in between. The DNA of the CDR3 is TGTGCCAGCAGTAGAGGTAATCAGCCCCAGCATTTT. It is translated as CASSRGNQPQHF.

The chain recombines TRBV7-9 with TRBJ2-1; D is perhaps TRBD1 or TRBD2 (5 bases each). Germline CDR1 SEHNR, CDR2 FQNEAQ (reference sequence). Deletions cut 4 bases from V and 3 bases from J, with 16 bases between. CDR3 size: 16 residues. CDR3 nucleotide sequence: TGTGCCAGCAGCTCTCTAGTGGGGACGAACTACAATGAGCAGTTCTTC. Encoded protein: CASSSLVGTNYNEQFF.

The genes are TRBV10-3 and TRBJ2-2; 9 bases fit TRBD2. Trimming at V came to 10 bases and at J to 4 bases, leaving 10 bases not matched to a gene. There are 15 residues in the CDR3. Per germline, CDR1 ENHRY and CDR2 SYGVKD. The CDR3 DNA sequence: TGTGCCACCCAGAGTGGGCGGGGGGGCACCGGGGAGCTGTTTTTT. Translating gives CATQSGRGGTGELFF.

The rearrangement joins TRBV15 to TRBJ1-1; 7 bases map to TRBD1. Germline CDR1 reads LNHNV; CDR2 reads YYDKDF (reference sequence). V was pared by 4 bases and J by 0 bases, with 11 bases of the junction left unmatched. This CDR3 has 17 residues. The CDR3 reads CATSKPGQTIMNTEAFF. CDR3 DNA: TGTGCCACCAGCAAACCGGGACAGACCATTATGAACACTGAAGCTTTCTTT.

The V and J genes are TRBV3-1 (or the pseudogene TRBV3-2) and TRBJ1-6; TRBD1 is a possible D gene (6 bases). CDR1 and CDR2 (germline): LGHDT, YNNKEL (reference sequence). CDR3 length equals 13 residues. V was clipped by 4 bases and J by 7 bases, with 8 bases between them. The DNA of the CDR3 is TGTGCCAGCAGCCGGGACACCAATTCACCCCTCCACTTT. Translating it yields CASSRDTNSPLHF.

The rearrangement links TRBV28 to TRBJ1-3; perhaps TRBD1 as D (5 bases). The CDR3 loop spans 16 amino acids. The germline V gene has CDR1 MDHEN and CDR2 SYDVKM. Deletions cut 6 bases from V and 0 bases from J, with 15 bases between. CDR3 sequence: CASSTRDGSSGNTIYF. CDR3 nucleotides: TGTGCCAGCAGCACCCGGGACGGGAGCTCTGGAAACACCATATATTTT.

The CDR3 DNA reads as TGTGCCAGCAGCCAAGTGGGAAAGACTAGCGGGGGGTTAGAGACCCAGTACTTC. It is translated as CASSQVGKTSGGLETQYF. The V gene is TRBV3-1 (or the pseudogene TRBV3-2), the J gene TRBJ2-5; TRBD2 aligns across 13 bases. The CDR3 sequence is 18 residues long. Germline CDR1 reads LGHDT; CDR2 reads YNNKEL (reference sequence). J gave up 4 bases and V 1 base, and 9 bases lay outside the gene matches.

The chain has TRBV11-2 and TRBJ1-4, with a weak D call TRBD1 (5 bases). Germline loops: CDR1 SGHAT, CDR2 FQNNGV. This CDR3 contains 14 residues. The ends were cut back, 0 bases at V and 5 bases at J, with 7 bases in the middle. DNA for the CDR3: TGTGCCAGCAGCTTAGACAGGGTAAATGAAAAACTGTTTTTT. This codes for CASSLDRVNEKLFF.

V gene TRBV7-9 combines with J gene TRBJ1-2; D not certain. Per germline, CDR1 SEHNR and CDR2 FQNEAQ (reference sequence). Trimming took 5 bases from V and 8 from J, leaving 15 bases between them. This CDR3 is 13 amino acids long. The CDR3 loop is CASSTPGGSGYTF. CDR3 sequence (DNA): TGTGCCAGCAGCACCCCGGGAGGGTCCGGCTACACCTTC.

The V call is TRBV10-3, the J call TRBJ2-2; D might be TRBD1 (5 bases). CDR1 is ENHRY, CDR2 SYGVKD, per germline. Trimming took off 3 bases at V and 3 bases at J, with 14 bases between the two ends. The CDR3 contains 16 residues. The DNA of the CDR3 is TGTGCCATCAGTGAACCGACAGCCACGCACACCGGGGAGCTGTTTTTT. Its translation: CAISEPTATHTGELFF.

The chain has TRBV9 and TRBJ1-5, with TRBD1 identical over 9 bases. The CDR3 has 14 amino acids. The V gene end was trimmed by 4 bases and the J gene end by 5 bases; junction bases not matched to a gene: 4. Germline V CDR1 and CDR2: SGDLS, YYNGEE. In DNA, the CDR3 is TGTGCCAGCAGCCCTGGACAGGGGCATCAGCCCCAGCATTTT. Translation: CASSPGQGHQPQHF.

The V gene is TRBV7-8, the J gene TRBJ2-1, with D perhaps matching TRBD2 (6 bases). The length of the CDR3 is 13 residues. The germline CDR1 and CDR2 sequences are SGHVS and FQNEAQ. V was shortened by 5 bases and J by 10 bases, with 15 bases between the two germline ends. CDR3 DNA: TGTGCCAGCAGCCCCAGGCGGGACGCGGAGCAGTTCTTC. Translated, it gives CASSPRRDAEQFF.

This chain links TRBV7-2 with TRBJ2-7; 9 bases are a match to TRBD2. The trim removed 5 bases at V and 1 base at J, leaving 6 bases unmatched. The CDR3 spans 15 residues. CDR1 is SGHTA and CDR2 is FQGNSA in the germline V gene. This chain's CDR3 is CASSRLAGRSYEQYF. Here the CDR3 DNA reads TGTGCCAGCAGCCGCCTAGCGGGAAGGTCCTACGAGCAGTACTTC.

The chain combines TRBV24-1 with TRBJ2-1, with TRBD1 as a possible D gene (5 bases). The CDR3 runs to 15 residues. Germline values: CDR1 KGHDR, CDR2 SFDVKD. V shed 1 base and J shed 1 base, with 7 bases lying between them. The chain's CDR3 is CATSDFKGSYNEQFF. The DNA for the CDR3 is TGTGCCACCAGTGATTTCAAGGGGTCCTACAATGAGCAGTTCTTC.

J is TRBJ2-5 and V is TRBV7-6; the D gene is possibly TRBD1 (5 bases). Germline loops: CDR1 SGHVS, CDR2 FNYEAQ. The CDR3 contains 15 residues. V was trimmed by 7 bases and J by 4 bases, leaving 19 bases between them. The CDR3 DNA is TGTGCCAGCAACATAGGACACGCTTACGGAGAGACCCAGTACTTC. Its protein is CASNIGHAYGETQYF.

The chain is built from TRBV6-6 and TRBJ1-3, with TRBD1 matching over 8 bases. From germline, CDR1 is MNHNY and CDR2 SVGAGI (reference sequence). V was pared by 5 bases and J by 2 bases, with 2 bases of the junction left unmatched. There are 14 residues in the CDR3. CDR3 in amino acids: CASSAQGAGNTIYF. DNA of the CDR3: TGTGCCAGCAGTGCACAGGGGGCTGGAAACACCATATATTTT.

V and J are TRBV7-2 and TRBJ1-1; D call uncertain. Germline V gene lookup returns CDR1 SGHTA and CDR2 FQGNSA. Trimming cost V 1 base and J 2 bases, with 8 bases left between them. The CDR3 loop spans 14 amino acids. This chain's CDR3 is CASSLGAYNTEAFF. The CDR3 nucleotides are TGTGCCAGCAGCTTAGGGGCATACAACACTGAAGCTTTCTTT.

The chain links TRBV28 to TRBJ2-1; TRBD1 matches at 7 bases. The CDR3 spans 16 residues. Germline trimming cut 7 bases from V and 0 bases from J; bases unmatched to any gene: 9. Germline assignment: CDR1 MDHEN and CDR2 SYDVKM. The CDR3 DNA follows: TGTGCCAGCACCAAAGGGGGCAGGAGCTCCTACAATGAGCAGTTCTTC. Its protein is CASTKGGRSSYNEQFF.

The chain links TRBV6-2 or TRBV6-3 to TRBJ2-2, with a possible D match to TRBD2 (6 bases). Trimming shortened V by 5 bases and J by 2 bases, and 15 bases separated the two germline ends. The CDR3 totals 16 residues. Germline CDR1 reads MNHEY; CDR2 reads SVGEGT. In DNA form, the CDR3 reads TGTGCCAGCAGTCCCTGGCAGGGAGGAAACACCGGGGAGCTGTTTTTT. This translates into CASSPWQGGNTGELFF.

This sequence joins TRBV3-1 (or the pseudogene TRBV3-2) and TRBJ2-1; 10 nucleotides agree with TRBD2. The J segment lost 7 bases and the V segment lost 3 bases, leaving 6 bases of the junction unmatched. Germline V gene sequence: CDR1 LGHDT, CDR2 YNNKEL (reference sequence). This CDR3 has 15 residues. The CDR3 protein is CASSQAGTSDNEQFF. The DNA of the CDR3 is TGTGCCAGCAGCCAGGCCGGGACTAGCGATAATGAGCAGTTCTTC.